The rows below give T cell receptor beta chains drawn from one sample of a study of blood T cell repertoires in COVID-19. The protocol was immunoSEQ multiplex PCR, while the TCRdb copy is restricted to in-frame clones and leaves out a portion. Here the sample spans about 240,000 clones, 83% being singletons. The specimen was peripheral blood. Source of these receptors: a human donor in a cohort sampled during active COVID-19. The CDR3 runs from the conserved cysteine through the conserved F or W. D genes are given only for firm matches. The listing skips clone size in some rows; elsewhere it reads once, few, many or a size class.

v_gene	len	abundance	d_gene	j_gene	CDR3nt	CDR3aa
TRBV19	14	-	-	TRBJ2-3	TGTGCCAGTCGGAGGGGCCAACGCACAGATACGCAGTATTTT	CASRRGQRTDTQYF
TRBV19	15	-	-	TRBJ1-1	TGTGCCAGTAGGGACACCCTGGGCATGAACACTGAAGCTTTCTTT	CASRDTLGMNTEAFF
TRBV11-2	15	-	TRBD2	TRBJ2-7	TGTGCCAGCAGCCCGAGCCCGGGACTAGCCTACGAGCAGTACTTC	CASSPSPGLAYEQYF
TRBV7-2	15	-	TRBD2	TRBJ2-7	TGTGCCAGCAGCCCCCAGGCGGGAGTTACCTACGAGCAGTACTTC	CASSPQAGVTYEQYF
TRBV7-9	17	-	TRBD1	TRBJ1-5	TGTGCCAGCCAGGGGGACATTTCAAAAGGGCTAAATCAGCCCCAGCATTTT	CASQGDISKGLNQPQHF
TRBV2	13	-	-	TRBJ2-5	TGTGCCAGCAGTGTACAGGGCCATGGGACCCAGTACTTC	CASSVQGHGTQYF
TRBV5-1	15	-	-	TRBJ1-6	TGCGCCAGCAGCTTGGCAGGATCTTATAATTCACCCCTCCACTTT	CASSLAGSYNSPLHF
TRBV4-1	14	-	TRBD2	TRBJ2-3	TGCGCCAGCAGCCAAGAGGGGGGGACAGATACGCAGTATTTT	CASSQEGGTDTQYF
TRBV11-3	15	-	TRBD2	TRBJ2-7	TGTGCCAGCAGCCCAGGAACGGCGGGAGTCCCCGAGCAGTACTTC	CASSPGTAGVPEQYF
TRBV10-1	16	-	TRBD2	TRBJ2-1	TGCGCCAGCAGTCCGACTAGCGGGAATCAGTACAATGAGCAGTTCTTC	CASSPTSGNQYNEQFF
TRBV11-1	14	-	-	TRBJ2-2	TGTGCCAGCAGCCCGGGACAATCCACGGGGGAGCTGTTTTTT	CASSPGQSTGELFF
TRBV7-9	14	-	-	TRBJ1-3	TGTGCCAGCTCAGGTCCCAGGGCCGGAAACACCATATATTTT	CASSGPRAGNTIYF
TRBV19	14	few	-	TRBJ1-4	TGTGCCAGTAGCACAGGTGGAAGAAATGAAAAACTGTTTTTT	CASSTGGRNEKLFF
TRBV6-6	15	-	TRBD1	TRBJ1-1	TGTGCCAGCAGCTCCGGTGGGACAGCGAACACTGAAGCTTTCTTT	CASSSGGTANTEAFF
TRBV30	11	-	-	TRBJ2-3	TGTGCCTGCCACGCCGGAGATACGCAGTATTTT	CACHAGDTQYF
TRBV7-9	16	-	TRBD1	TRBJ2-3	TGTGCCAGCAGCTTAGGAACAGGGGGCAGGATAGATACGCAGTATTTT	CASSLGTGGRIDTQYF
TRBV9	16	-	-	TRBJ1-2	TGTGCCAGCAGCGTAGAAGGAGGGCTGGTCGGCTATGGCTACACCTTC	CASSVEGGLVGYGYTF
TRBV30	15	-	TRBD1	TRBJ1-4	TGTGCCTGGAGTCCATGGACAGGAGTTAATGAAAAACTGTTTTTT	CAWSPWTGVNEKLFF
TRBV7-9	15	-	-	TRBJ1-2	TGTGCCAGCAGCTTAGTCACTTGGGGGCCTAATGGCTACACCTTC	CASSLVTWGPNGYTF
TRBV7-6	13	-	-	TRBJ2-7	TGTGCCAGCAGCTTTGGGCTCTCCCACGAGCAGTACTTC	CASSFGLSHEQYF
TRBV5-5	12	-	TRBD1	TRBJ1-1	TGTGCCAGCAGCCCCCAGGACAGGGCAGCTTTCTTT	CASSPQDRAAFF
TRBV11-2	15	many	-	TRBJ1-2	TGTGCCAGCAGCTTAGACCTCAGGCCCCTTGAGGGCTACACCTTC	CASSLDLRPLEGYTF
TRBV7-2	17	-	-	TRBJ1-6	TGTGCCAGCAGCTTAGACGTCACGTCTGCGAATAATTCACCCCTCCACTTT	CASSLDVTSANNSPLHF
TRBV5-1	17	-	TRBD2	TRBJ2-3	TGCGCCAGCAGCTTGCCTAAACTAGCGGGGATAACAGATACGCAGTATTTT	CASSLPKLAGITDTQYF
TRBV29-1	12	-	-	TRBJ2-1	TGCAGCGTTGACGGGATCTACAATGAGCAGTTCTTC	CSVDGIYNEQFF
TRBV18	16	-	TRBD1	TRBJ2-1	TGTGCCAGCTCACCACCCGACAGGGTTGCCGTGAATGAGCAGTTCTTC	CASSPPDRVAVNEQFF
TRBV6-2/TRBV6-3	16	-	TRBD1	TRBJ1-1	TGTGCCAGCAGTTACTCGTCCCGACAGGGTAACACTGAAGCTTTCTTT	CASSYSSRQGNTEAFF
TRBV6-1	14	-	-	TRBJ1-3	TGTGCCAGCAGTGAGCGGTTCTCTGGAAACACCATATATTTT	CASSERFSGNTIYF
TRBV2	14	-	TRBD1	TRBJ2-2	TGTGCCAGCACCCCGGGACAGGGGGCGGAGGAGCTGTTTTTT	CASTPGQGAEELFF
TRBV27	14	-	TRBD1	TRBJ1-2	TGTGCCAGCAGCCGACAGGGGGTCGGGTATGGCTACACCTTC	CASSRQGVGYGYTF
TRBV5-5	13	-	TRBD1	TRBJ1-4	TGTGCCAGCACGGGACAGGGTAGAGAAAAACTGTTTTTT	CASTGQGREKLFF
TRBV14	15	-	TRBD1	TRBJ1-2	TGTGCCAGCAGCCAAACAGGGGGCCGTAACTATGGCTACACCTTC	CASSQTGGRNYGYTF
TRBV5-4	17	-	-	TRBJ2-2	TGTGCCAGCAGCTTGGTGGGCGTTGGGGGGACCGGCGGGGAGCTGTTTTTT	CASSLVGVGGTGGELFF
TRBV12-3/TRBV12-4	13	-	-	TRBJ2-5	TGTGCCAGCAGTTTAAGACTACAAGAGACCCAGTACTTC	CASSLRLQETQYF
TRBV6-5	13	-	TRBD2	TRBJ2-1	TGTGCCAGCGTAGCGGGGGGGCCGGGTGAGCAGTTCTTC	CASVAGGPGEQFF
TRBV5-1	15	-	-	TRBJ1-1	TGCGCCAGCAGCTTGGGGGCGAACGTGAACACTGAAGCTTTCTTT	CASSLGANVNTEAFF
TRBV28	14	-	-	TRBJ2-3	TGTGCCAGCAGTTCGGGTCCAAGCACAGATACGCAGTATTTT	CASSSGPSTDTQYF